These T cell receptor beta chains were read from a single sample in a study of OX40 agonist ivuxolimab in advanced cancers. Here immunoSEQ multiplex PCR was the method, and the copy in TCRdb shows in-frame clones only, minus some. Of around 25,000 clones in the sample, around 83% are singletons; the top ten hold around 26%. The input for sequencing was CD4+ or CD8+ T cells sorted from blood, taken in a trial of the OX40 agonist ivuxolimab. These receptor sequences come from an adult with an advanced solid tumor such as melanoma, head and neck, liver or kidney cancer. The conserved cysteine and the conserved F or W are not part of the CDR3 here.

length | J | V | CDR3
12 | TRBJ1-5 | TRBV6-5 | ASTWEGSNQPQH
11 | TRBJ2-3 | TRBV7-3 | ASSSGLGDTQY
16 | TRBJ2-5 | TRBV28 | ASSPLHAGGGVQETQY
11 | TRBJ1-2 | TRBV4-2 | ASSQGGSYGYT
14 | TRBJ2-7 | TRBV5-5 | ASSFLISGGSYEQY
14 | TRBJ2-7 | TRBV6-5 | ASSYSKEGWSYEQY
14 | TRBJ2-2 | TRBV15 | ATSRQGHPNTGELF
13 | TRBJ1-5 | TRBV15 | ATSNGLQVVQPQH
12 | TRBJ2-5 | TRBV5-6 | ASSVNRGAETQY
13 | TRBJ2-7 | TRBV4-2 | ASSPQLAGSYEQY